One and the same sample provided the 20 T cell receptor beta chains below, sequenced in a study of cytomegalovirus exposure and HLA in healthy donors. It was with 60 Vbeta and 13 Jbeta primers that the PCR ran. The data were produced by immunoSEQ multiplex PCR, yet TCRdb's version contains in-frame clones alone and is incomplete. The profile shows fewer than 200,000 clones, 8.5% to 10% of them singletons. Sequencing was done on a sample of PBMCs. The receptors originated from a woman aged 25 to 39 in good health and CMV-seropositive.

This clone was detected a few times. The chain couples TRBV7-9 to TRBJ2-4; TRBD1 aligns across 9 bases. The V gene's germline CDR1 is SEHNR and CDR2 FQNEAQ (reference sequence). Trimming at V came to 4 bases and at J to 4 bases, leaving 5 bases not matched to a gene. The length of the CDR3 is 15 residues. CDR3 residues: CASSSYGTGKNIQYF. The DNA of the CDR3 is TGTGCCAGCAGCTCCTACGGGACAGGGAAAAACATTCAGTACTTC.

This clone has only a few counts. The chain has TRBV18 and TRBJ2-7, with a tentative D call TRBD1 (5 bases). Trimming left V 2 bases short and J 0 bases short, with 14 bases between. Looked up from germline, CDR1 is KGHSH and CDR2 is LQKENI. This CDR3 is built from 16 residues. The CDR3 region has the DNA TGTGCCAGCTCACCAGGAGTAGGGGCGAGCTCCTACGAGCAGTACTTC. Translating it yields CASSPGVGASSYEQYF.

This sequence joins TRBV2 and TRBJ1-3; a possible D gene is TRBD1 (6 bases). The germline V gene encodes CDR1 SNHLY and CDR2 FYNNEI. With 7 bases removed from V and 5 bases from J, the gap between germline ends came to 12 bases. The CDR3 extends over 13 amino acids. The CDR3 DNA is TGTGCCAGCACGTTGGACAGCCGAAACACCATATATTTT. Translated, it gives CASTLDSRNTIYF.

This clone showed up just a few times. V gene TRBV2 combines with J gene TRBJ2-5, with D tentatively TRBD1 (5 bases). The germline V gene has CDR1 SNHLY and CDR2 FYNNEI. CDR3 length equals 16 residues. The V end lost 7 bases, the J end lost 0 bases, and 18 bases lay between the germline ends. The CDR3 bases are TGTGCCAGCACTCGAGACAGCATGGAGTACCAAGAGACCCAGTACTTC. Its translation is CASTRDSMEYQETQYF.

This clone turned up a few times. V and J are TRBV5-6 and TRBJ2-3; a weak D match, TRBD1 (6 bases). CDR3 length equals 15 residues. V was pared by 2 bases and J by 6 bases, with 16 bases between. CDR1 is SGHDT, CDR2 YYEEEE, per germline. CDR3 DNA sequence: TGTGCCAGCAGCTTCTTAGCAGGGGCCGTGGATACGCAGTATTTT. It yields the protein CASSFLAGAVDTQYF. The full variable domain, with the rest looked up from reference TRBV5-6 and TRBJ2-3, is DAGVTQSPTHLIKTRGQQVTLRCSPKSGHDTVSWYQQALGQGPQFIFQYYEEEERQRGNFPDRFSGHQFPNYSSELNVNALLLGDSALYLCASSFLAGAVDTQYFGPGTRLTVL.

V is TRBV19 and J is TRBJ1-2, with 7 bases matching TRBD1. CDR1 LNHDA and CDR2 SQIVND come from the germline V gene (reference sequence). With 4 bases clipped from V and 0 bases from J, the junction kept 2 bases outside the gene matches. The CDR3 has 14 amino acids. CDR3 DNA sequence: TGTGCCAGTAGTACGACAGGGTCTAACTATGGCTACACCTTC. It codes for CASSTTGSNYGYTF.

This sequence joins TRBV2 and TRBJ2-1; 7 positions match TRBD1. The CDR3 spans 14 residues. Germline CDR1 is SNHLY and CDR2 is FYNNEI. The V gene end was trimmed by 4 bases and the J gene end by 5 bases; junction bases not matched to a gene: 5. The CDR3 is CASSGWDRNNEQFF. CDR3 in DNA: TGTGCCAGCAGTGGGTGGGACAGAAACAATGAGCAGTTCTTC.

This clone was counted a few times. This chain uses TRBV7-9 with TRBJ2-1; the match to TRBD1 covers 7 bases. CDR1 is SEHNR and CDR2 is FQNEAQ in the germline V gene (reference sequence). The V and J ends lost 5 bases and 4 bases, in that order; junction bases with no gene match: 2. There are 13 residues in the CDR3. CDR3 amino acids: CASSPQGYNEQFF. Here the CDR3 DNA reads TGTGCCAGCAGCCCACAGGGGTACAATGAGCAGTTCTTC.

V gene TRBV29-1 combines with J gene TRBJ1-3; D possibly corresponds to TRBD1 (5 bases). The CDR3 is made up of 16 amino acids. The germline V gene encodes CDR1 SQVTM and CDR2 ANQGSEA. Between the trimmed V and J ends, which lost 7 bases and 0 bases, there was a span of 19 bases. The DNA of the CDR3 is TGCAGCGCCCAGGGTTCCAGCCTCCTCTCTGGAAACACCATATATTTT. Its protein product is CSAQGSSLLSGNTIYF.

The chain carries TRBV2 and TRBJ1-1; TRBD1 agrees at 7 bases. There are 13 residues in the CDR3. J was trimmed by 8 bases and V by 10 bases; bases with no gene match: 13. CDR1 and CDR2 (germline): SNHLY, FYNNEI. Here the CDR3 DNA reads TGTGCCACCCCCCTGGACAGGCCCAGCGAAGCTTTCTTT. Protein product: CATPLDRPSEAFF.

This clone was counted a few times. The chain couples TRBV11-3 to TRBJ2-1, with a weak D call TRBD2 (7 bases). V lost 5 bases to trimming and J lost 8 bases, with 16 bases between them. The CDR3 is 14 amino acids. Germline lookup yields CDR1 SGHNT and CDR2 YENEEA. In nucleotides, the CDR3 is TGTGCCAGCAGCCTCCTGGGAGGGGGTCATGAGCAGTTCTTC. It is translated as CASSLLGGGHEQFF.

CDR3 bases: TGCGCCAGCAGCCCATCATCTCGACAGGGAAACACTGAAGCTTTCTTT. It codes for CASSPSSRQGNTEAFF. The rearrangement links TRBV5-1 to TRBJ1-1; 7 bases are shared with TRBD1. The V gene end was trimmed by 4 bases and the J gene end by 2 bases; junction bases not matched to a gene: 11. The CDR3 has 16 amino acids. Germline V lookup: CDR1 SGHRS, CDR2 YFSETQ.

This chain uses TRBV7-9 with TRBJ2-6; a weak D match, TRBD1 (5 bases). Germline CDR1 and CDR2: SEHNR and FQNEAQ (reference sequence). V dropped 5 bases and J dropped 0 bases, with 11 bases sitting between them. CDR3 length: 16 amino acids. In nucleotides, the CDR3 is TGTGCCAGCAGCCCCAGGGAAACCTCTGGGGCCAACGTCCTGACTTTC. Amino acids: CASSPRETSGANVLTF.

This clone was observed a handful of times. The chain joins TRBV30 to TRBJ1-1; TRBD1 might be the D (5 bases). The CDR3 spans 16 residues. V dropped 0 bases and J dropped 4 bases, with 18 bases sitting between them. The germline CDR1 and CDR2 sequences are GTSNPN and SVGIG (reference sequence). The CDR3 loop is CAWSVQYGAGGTEAFF. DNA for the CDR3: TGTGCCTGGAGTGTACAGTACGGGGCGGGAGGCACTGAAGCTTTCTTT.

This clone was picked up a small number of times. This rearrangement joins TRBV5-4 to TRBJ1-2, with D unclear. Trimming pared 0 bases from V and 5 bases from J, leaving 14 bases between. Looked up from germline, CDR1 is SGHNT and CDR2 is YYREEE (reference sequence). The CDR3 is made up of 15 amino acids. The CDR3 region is CASSLERGPGYGYTF. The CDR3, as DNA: TGTGCCAGCAGCTTGGAAAGAGGGCCGGGGTATGGCTACACCTTC.

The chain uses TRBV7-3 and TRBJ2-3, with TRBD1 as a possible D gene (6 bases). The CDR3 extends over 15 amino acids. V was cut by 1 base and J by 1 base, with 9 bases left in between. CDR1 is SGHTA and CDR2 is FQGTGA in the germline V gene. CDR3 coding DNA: TGTGCCAGCAGCTTAAACCAGGGGCGCACAGATACGCAGTATTTT. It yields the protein CASSLNQGRTDTQYF.

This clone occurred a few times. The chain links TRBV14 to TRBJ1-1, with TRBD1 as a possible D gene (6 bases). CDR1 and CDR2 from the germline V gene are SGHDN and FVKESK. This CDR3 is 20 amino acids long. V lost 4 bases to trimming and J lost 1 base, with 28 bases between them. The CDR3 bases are TGTGCCAGCAGCCCACGATTTTTGGACAGTTTTCCTTTTCGGAACACTGAAGCTTTCTTT. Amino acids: CASSPRFLDSFPFRNTEAFF.

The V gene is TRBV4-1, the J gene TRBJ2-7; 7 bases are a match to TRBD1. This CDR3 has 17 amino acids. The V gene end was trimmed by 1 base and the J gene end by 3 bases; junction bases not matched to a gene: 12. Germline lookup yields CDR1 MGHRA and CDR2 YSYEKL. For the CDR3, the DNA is TGCGCCAGCAGCCAAGTACAAGGAGTAGGGGGCGGCTACGAGCAGTACTTC. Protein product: CASSQVQGVGGGYEQYF.

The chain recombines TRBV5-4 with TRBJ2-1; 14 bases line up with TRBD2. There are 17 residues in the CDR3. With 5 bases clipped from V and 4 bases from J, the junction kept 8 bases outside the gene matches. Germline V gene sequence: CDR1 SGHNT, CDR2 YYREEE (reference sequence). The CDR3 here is CASRPGLAGGSYNEQFF. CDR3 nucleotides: TGTGCCAGCAGACCCGGACTAGCGGGAGGTTCTTACAATGAGCAGTTCTTC.

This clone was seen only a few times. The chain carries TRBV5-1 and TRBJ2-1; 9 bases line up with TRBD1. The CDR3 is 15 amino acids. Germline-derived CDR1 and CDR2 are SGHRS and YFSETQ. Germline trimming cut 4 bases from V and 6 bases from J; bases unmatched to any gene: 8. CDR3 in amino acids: CASSPHGTGFNEQFF. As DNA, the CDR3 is TGCGCCAGCAGCCCTCACGGGACAGGGTTCAATGAGCAGTTCTTC.